The rows below give T cell receptor beta chains drawn from one sample of a study of T cells in Graves' hyperthyroidism and ophthalmopathy. TCRdb reprocessed the multiplex PCR reads via MiXCR and lists one record per CDR3 protein. Altogether approximately 620,000 distinct CDR3 sequences are present, roughly 16% being singletons, with the ten largest covering 2.5% to 4%. Sequencing was done on a sample of blood. The receptor set was obtained from a woman in her forties with Graves' ophthalmopathy. Each CDR3 is given with its conserved first and last residue. A D gene is named only where the DNA matches it firmly. Size is stated for part of the rows, as once, few or many counts, or as a class when the clone is expanded.

length,D,J,V,size,DNA,CDR3
16,TRBD2,TRBJ2-3,TRBV4-1,NA,TGCGCCAGCAGCCAAGTCGGCGGGAGAACTACAGATACGCAGTATTTT,CASSQVGGRTTDTQYF
12,NA,TRBJ2-7,TRBV20-1,many,TGCAGTCCCTGGGACGGACGGTACGAGCAGTACTTC,CSPWDGRYEQYF
18,TRBD2,TRBJ2-3,TRBV5-6,many,TGTGCCAGCAGCGTCGGGACTAGCGTAAAGAGGGGGCTAGATACGCAGTATTTT,CASSVGTSVKRGLDTQYF
13,NA,TRBJ1-1,TRBV11-2,many,TGTGCCAGCAGTACCGCCACAGTTTCTGAAGCTTTCTTT,CASSTATVSEAFF
14,NA,TRBJ1-6,TRBV12-3/TRBV12-4,NA,TGTGCCAGCAGTTTAGATCCTAGCAATTCACCCCTCCACTTT,CASSLDPSNSPLHF
14,NA,TRBJ2-2,TRBV6-1,many,TGTGCCAGCAGACCAGGACAGAACACCGGGGAGCTGTTTTTT,CASRPGQNTGELFF
13,NA,TRBJ2-6,TRBV12-5,NA,TGTGCTAGTGGTTTGGGCGGGGCCAACGTCCTGACTTTC,CASGLGGANVLTF
17,TRBD2,TRBJ2-5,TRBV7-8,many,TGTGCCAGCAGCATCACGCAGGGAGCGGGGGGAAGGGGGACCCAGTACTTC,CASSITQGAGGRGTQYF
13,NA,TRBJ2-1,TRBV2,few,TGTGCCAGCAGCACGGACAATTACAATGAGCAGTTCTTC,CASSTDNYNEQFF
13,NA,TRBJ2-1,TRBV30,many,TGTGCCGGCAGCCCGGCTCGGGACAATGAGCAGTTCTTC,CAGSPARDNEQFF
16,TRBD2,TRBJ2-5,TRBV5-1,NA,TGCGCCAGCAGCCTCGACTCTAGCGGGGGACGAGAGACCCAGTACTTC,CASSLDSSGGRETQYF
18,NA,TRBJ2-6,TRBV9,few,TGTGCCAGCAGCACTCGGGTAGCGGATACCTCTGGGGCCAACGTCCTGACTTTC,CASSTRVADTSGANVLTF
17,NA,TRBJ2-3,TRBV28,many,TGTGCCAGCAGTCCCGTTAATAGGGGCCCTAGCACAGATACGCAGTATTTT,CASSPVNRGPSTDTQYF
14,TRBD1,TRBJ1-1,TRBV20-1,many,TGCAGTGCTAGGGGACAGGGACTCTTCACTGAAGCTTTCTTT,CSARGQGLFTEAFF
16,NA,TRBJ2-3,TRBV4-1,few,TGCGCCAGCAGCCAAGATTGGAGGGGGCCCGCAGATACGCAGTATTTT,CASSQDWRGPADTQYF
15,TRBD1,TRBJ2-4,TRBV10-3,NA,TGTGCCATCAGGGAGGACAGGCTAGCCAAAAACATTCAGTACTTC,CAIREDRLAKNIQYF
14,NA,TRBJ2-3,TRBV7-9,few,TGTGCCAGCAGCTTAAATGGGGGGCAAGATACGCAGTATTTT,CASSLNGGQDTQYF
17,NA,TRBJ2-4,TRBV10-3,few,TGTGCCATCAGTGAGGGGGTAGTAGGCCAAGCCAAAAACATTCAGTACTTC,CAISEGVVGQAKNIQYF
16,NA,TRBJ2-7,TRBV6-1,NA,TGTGCCAGCAGTTCACGAACGGGAGGGGGCAACTACGAGCAGTACTTC,CASSSRTGGGNYEQYF
14,NA,TRBJ2-5,TRBV2,NA,TGTGCCAGCAGTAGCAACACTAATAGGGAGACCCAGTACTTC,CASSSNTNRETQYF
16,NA,TRBJ1-1,TRBV5-1,few,TGCGCCAGCAGCTTGGAGGACAGCCTAAGGAACACTGAAGCTTCCTTT,CASSLEDSLRNTEASF
16,NA,TRBJ2-3,TRBV11-2,many,TGTGCCAGCAGCTCTGACCCGGGATTGGGCACAGATACGCAGTATTTT,CASSSDPGLGTDTQYF
18,NA,TRBJ1-4,TRBV4-1,few,TGCGCCAGCAGCCAAAGTCCTAACCTCGGAGGGGGTCATGAAAAACTGTTTTTT,CASSQSPNLGGGHEKLFF
15,NA,TRBJ2-1,TRBV7-9,many,TGTGCCAGCAGCTTAGCGGACTACCCCTACAATGAGCAGTTCTTC,CASSLADYPYNEQFF
15,NA,TRBJ2-7,TRBV5-5,NA,TGTGCCAGCAGCTCCTCGCTGACCTCTACCTACGAGCAGTACTTC,CASSSSLTSTYEQYF
19,TRBD2,TRBJ2-1,TRBV14,NA,TGTGCCAGCAGCCTACCGGGACTAGCGGACCCTCGCTCCTACAATGAGCAGTTCTTC,CASSLPGLADPRSYNEQFF
13,NA,TRBJ2-4,TRBV5-5,many,TGTGCCAGCAGCTTCGGGGGCCAAAACATTCAGTACTTC,CASSFGGQNIQYF
17,TRBD1,TRBJ2-2,TRBV6-1,NA,TGTGCCAACCTATCCAAGCCAGGGGGCGCGAACACCGGGGAGCTGTTTTTT,CANLSKPGGANTGELFF
14,TRBD1,TRBJ2-5,TRBV6-2/TRBV6-3,NA,TGTGCCAGCAGCGATCATACAGGGGAAGAGACCCAGTACTTC,CASSDHTGEETQYF
14,NA,TRBJ2-1,TRBV6-1,few,TGTGCCAGCAAGTCGGGGGCCAACTACAATGAGCAGTTCTTC,CASKSGANYNEQFF
15,NA,TRBJ2-3,TRBV7-3,few,TGTGCCAGCAGCTTAAATGGGGGAGTCACAGATACGCAGTATTTT,CASSLNGGVTDTQYF
15,NA,TRBJ1-5,TRBV2,many,TGTGCCAGCAGCCAGGAGGGGGGAGACAATCAGCCCCAGCATTTT,CASSQEGGDNQPQHF
15,NA,TRBJ2-3,TRBV5-1,many,TGCGCCAGCAGCTCACAGGAGACGTCCACAGATACGCAGTATTTT,CASSSQETSTDTQYF
14,NA,TRBJ2-5,TRBV28,many,TGTGCCAGCAGTCAAGTGGACGGCAAGGAGACCCAGTACTTC,CASSQVDGKETQYF
17,TRBD2,TRBJ2-6,TRBV13,few,TGTGCCAGCAGCCTCACACGCGGGGGGGCTGGGGCCAACGTCCTGACTTTC,CASSLTRGGAGANVLTF
11,NA,TRBJ2-1,TRBV19,few,TGTGCCAGTGAGGGCTACAGGGAGCAGTTCTTC,CASEGYREQFF
15,NA,TRBJ2-2,TRBV2,NA,TGTGCCAGCAGTCCTTTCCTACAGGGAACCGGGGAGCTGTTTTTT,CASSPFLQGTGELFF
18,TRBD1,TRBJ2-7,TRBV20-1,many,TGCAGTGCTTCACCTCCGGGACAGGGGGCCAGCGTCGGCTACGAGCAGTACTTC,CSASPPGQGASVGYEQYF
14,NA,TRBJ2-7,TRBV3-1,few,TGTGCCAGCAGCCCGCGTCCACAGGGCTACGAGCAGTACTTC,CASSPRPQGYEQYF
15,TRBD1,TRBJ2-1,TRBV19,few,TGTGCCAGTAGTCCGGACAGGGGACAACACAATGAGCAGTTCTTC,CASSPDRGQHNEQFF
15,TRBD1,TRBJ1-1,TRBV2,few,TGTGCCAGCAGTGAATTCAGGGGGGGTAACACTGAAGCTTTCTTT,CASSEFRGGNTEAFF
14,TRBD1,TRBJ1-5,TRBV6-2/TRBV6-3,NA,TGTGCCAGCAGTTACTCGACAGGGGGCCAGCCCCAGCATTTT,CASSYSTGGQPQHF
14,TRBD1,TRBJ1-5,TRBV6-1,many,TGTGCCAGCAGTGTTACAGGGGTAAGGCAGCCCCAGCATTTT,CASSVTGVRQPQHF
11,NA,TRBJ2-6,TRBV20-1,NA,TGCAGTGCGGACAGTCCGCCGGTCCTGACTTTC,CSADSPPVLTF
16,TRBD1,TRBJ2-6,TRBV11-2,few,TGTGCCAGTGTGGGACAGGGATTACCTGGGGCCAACGTCCTGACTTTC,CASVGQGLPGANVLTF
17,NA,TRBJ1-1,TRBV3-1,many,TGTGCCAGCAGCCAAGAGATCTTACGAGGCGTATACACTGAAGCTTTCTTT,CASSQEILRGVYTEAFF
13,NA,TRBJ1-5,TRBV2,many,TGTGCCAGCAGTTGGGGGGGGACTCAGCCCCAGCATTTT,CASSWGGTQPQHF
16,NA,TRBJ1-2,TRBV28,few,TGTGCCAGCAGTCCCTCGTCAGGAGAGACTAACTATGGCTACACCTTC,CASSPSSGETNYGYTF
15,NA,TRBJ2-2,TRBV7-6,few,TGTGCCAGCAGCTTTTCAGGGGGAGGTACCGGGGAGCTGTTTTTT,CASSFSGGGTGELFF
14,NA,TRBJ2-5,TRBV2,few,TGTGCCAGCAGTGAAGGACTAGTTGGGGAGACCCAGTACTTC,CASSEGLVGETQYF
15,TRBD1,TRBJ1-5,TRBV10-2,NA,TGCGCCAGCAGTGAGGACCAGGGGGCCGGCCAGCCCCAGCATTTT,CASSEDQGAGQPQHF
15,TRBD1,TRBJ2-2,TRBV2,many,TGTGCCAGCAGTGCCGGGACAGAACACACCGGGGAGCTGTTTTTT,CASSAGTEHTGELFF
14,NA,TRBJ1-1,TRBV7-6,few,TGTGCCAGCAGCTTTCAAGATCGAGGAACTGAAGCTTTCTTT,CASSFQDRGTEAFF
14,NA,TRBJ2-7,TRBV11-2,many,TGTGCCAGCAAAAGGGGACTCTCCACCTACGAGCAGTACTTC,CASKRGLSTYEQYF
18,NA,TRBJ2-3,TRBV7-8,few,TGTGCCAGCAGCCTGGCTCCGGGGGGCCGATTCCGCACAGATACGCAGTATTTT,CASSLAPGGRFRTDTQYF
14,NA,TRBJ2-7,TRBV7-2,many,TGTGCCAGCAGCTTAGTTACAGGTCCCTACGAGCAGTACTTC,CASSLVTGPYEQYF
15,TRBD1,TRBJ1-2,TRBV2,NA,TGTGCCAGCAGTGACCGCTTACAGGGGTTCTATGGCTACACCTTC,CASSDRLQGFYGYTF